The 27 T cell receptor beta chains below come from one sample, sequenced in a study of T cells after yellow fever vaccination. TCRdb reprocessed the 5' RACE reads with MiXCR, giving one entry per CDR3 protein. The sample yields 300,000 to 400,000 distinct CDR3 sequences, about 10% seen once. This material consisted of CD4+ T cells sorted from PBMCs, taken 45 days after the yellow fever booster vaccination. Every receptor here comes from a young man who received the YFV17D yellow fever vaccine.

The table lists this clonotype with a few counts. The chain employs TRBV7-2 and TRBJ1-1; possibly TRBD1 for D (5 bases). The germline V and J ends were trimmed by 5 bases and 1 base, with 14 bases remaining between them. The length of the CDR3 is 15 residues. The V gene's germline CDR1 is SGHTA and CDR2 FQGNSA. The CDR3 loop is CASSQGRRGNTEAFF. The CDR3 DNA reads TGTGCCAGCAGCCAGGGACGGCGGGGGAACACTGAAGCTTTCTTT.

CDR3 nucleotide sequence: TGTGCCAGCAGTTTATCAGGGGTCATCGGGGAGCTGTTTTTT. Protein: CASSLSGVIGELFF. The rearrangement uses TRBV27 and TRBJ2-2; a weak D match, TRBD1 (5 bases). Per germline, CDR1 MNHEY and CDR2 SMNVEV (reference sequence). The V and J ends lost 0 bases and 7 bases respectively, with 9 bases between them. The CDR3 runs to 14 residues.

This clonotype was observed at least ten times. This chain links TRBV10-3 with TRBJ2-5; 8 bases map to TRBD1. V lost 2 bases and J lost 2; bases outside the gene matches: 4. The CDR3 spans 15 residues. Germline V gene lookup returns CDR1 ENHRY and CDR2 SYGVKD. The DNA of the CDR3 is TGTGCCATCAGTGAGCAGGGGGCCGGACAAGAGACCCAGTACTTC. It is translated as CAISEQGAGQETQYF.

V and J are TRBV5-1 and TRBJ1-3; D may be TRBD1 (6 bases). Trimming took off 5 bases at V and 11 bases at J, with 14 bases between the two ends. This CDR3 is built from 12 residues. Germline CDR1 reads SGHRS; CDR2 reads YFSETQ. The CDR3 DNA sequence: TGCGCCAGCAGTGTCGGGGGCGAGTCCATATATTTT. This codes for CASSVGGESIYF.

This rearrangement joins TRBV12-3 or TRBV12-4 to TRBJ1-2; the D is unclear. Trimming took off 0 bases at V and 7 bases at J, with 9 bases between the two ends. The CDR3 runs 13 residues. In DNA, the CDR3 is TGTGCCAGCAGTTTAGCCCCAGGCTCTGGCTACACCTTC. This encodes CASSLAPGSGYTF.

This clonotype occurred many times. The chain recombines TRBV5-6 with TRBJ2-7, with 8 positions matching TRBD1. The germline V gene encodes CDR1 SGHDT and CDR2 YYEEEE. The CDR3 extends over 14 amino acids. J lost 1 base, V lost 3 bases, and 3 bases had no gene match. In DNA, the CDR3 is TGTGCCAGCAGCTCCCGGGACAGGTCCTACGAGCAGTACGTC. Amino acid sequence: CASSSRDRSYEQYV.

The CDR3 spells CSARGHEETQYF. For the CDR3, the DNA is TGCAGTGCTCGGGGGCATGAAGAGACCCAGTACTTC. This sequence joins TRBV20-1 and TRBJ2-5; D is perhaps TRBD1 or TRBD2 (6 bases each). The CDR3 extends over 12 amino acids. The germline CDR1 and CDR2 sequences are DFQATT and SNEGSKA (reference sequence). V gave up 5 bases and J gave up 3 bases, with 10 bases separating them.

The table lists this clonotype with many counts. The V and J genes are TRBV4-3 and TRBJ2-3, with a possible D match to TRBD2 (5 bases). Looked up from germline, CDR1 is LGHNA and CDR2 is YSLEER. The germline V and J ends were trimmed by 4 bases and 8 bases, with 10 bases remaining between them. CDR3 length: 12 amino acids. CDR3 coding DNA: TGCGCCAGCAGCCTCCCCGCGGGTACGCAGTATTTT. This encodes CASSLPAGTQYF.

This clonotype was observed at least ten times. This rearrangement joins TRBV7-9 to TRBJ2-3; TRBD1 agrees at 7 bases. The CDR3 is 13 amino acids. The trim removed 2 bases at V and 4 bases at J, leaving 0 bases unmatched. Germline V gives CDR1 SEHNR, CDR2 FQNEAQ (reference sequence). For the CDR3, the DNA is TGTGCCAGCAGCTTAACAGGGGCAGATACGCAGTATTTT. Translating it yields CASSLTGADTQYF.

In its sample, this clonotype was seen a few times. This chain connects TRBV12-3 or TRBV12-4 to TRBJ2-7; 7 bases map to TRBD2. This CDR3 is built from 12 residues. V was clipped by 6 bases and J by 3 bases; unmatched bases: 2. DNA for the CDR3: TGTGCCAGCAGGCGGGGGTTCTACGAGCAGTACTTC. It yields the protein CASRRGFYEQYF.

In this sample, this clonotype turned up many times. The chain joins TRBV9 to TRBJ2-5, with a weak D call TRBD2 (5 bases). CDR1 and CDR2 (germline): SGDLS, YYNGEE. Trimming cost V 0 bases and J 5 bases, with 11 bases left between them. CDR3 length: 14 amino acids. CDR3 bases: TGTGCCAGCAGCGTAGGACTATTCGGGGAGACCCAGTACTTC. Translation: CASSVGLFGETQYF.

This clonotype has more than one count but fewer than ten. The chain combines TRBV5-4 with TRBJ2-2, with 11 bases matching TRBD1. The junction had 4 bases not matched to a gene; V was cut back by 4 bases and J by 2 bases. Germline CDR1 SGHNT, CDR2 YYREEE (reference sequence). The CDR3 totals 16 residues. CDR3 in DNA: TGTGCCAGCAGCCGAGGACAGGGGGCTAACACCGGGGAGCTGTTTTTT. Amino acid sequence: CASSRGQGANTGELFF. The full variable domain, in which reference TRBV5-4 and TRBJ2-2 provide the parts outside the CDR3, is ETGVTQSPTHLIKTRGQQVTLRCSSQSGHNTVSWYQQALGQGPQFIFQYYREEENGRGNFPPRFSGLQFPNYSSELNVNALELDDSALYLCASSRGQGANTGELFFGEGSRLTVL.

This chain links TRBV7-2 with TRBJ2-1; unclear D gene. The V end was cut by 3 bases, the J end by 4 bases, with 10 bases between. The CDR3 runs to 14 residues. The germline gives CDR1 SGHTA, CDR2 FQGNSA. For the CDR3, the DNA is TGTGCCAGCAGCTTGTACCTACTATACAATGAGCAGTTCTTC. Protein: CASSLYLLYNEQFF.

This clonotype was observed once. The rearrangement joins TRBV19 to TRBJ1-2, with D maybe TRBD1 (5 bases). The CDR3 covers 15 residues. V shed 1 base and J shed 4 bases, with 13 bases lying between them. The germline V gene encodes CDR1 LNHDA and CDR2 SQIVND (reference sequence). CDR3: CASSIGGPSPYGYTF. CDR3 nucleotides: TGTGCCAGTAGTATAGGGGGACCTAGCCCCTATGGCTACACCTTC.

Worth noting for this clonotype: It may be a read error: a sequence one base away is much more abundant. The rearrangement links TRBV5-1 to TRBJ1-5; D call uncertain. Germline assignment: CDR1 SGHRS and CDR2 YFSETQ. The CDR3 spans 15 residues. The CDR3 loop reads CASSLGGYGNLPQHF. CDR3 DNA: TGCGCCAGCAGCTTGGGGGGATATGGGAATCTGCCCCAGCATTTT.

Notes on this clonotype: Just one base apart from a much larger clone, this may be a read error. A read error is likely, as this CDR3 ends without the conserved phenylalanine or tryptophan. The J gene is TRBJ2-7, the V gene TRBV5-1; 8 bases align to TRBD1. The CDR3 has 14 amino acids. Germline lookup yields CDR1 SGHRS and CDR2 YFSETQ. The V and J ends lost 4 bases and 2 bases, in that order; junction bases with no gene match: 5. The CDR3 is CASSPPGQAYEQYL. CDR3 coding DNA: TGCGCCAGCAGCCCGCCGGGACAGGCCTACGAGCAGTACCTC.

J is TRBJ1-2 and V is TRBV7-2; D perhaps matches TRBD1 (5 bases). In germline, CDR1 is SGHTA, CDR2 FQGNSA. V was trimmed by 3 bases and J by 4 bases, leaving 9 bases between them. The CDR3 is 13 amino acids. The CDR3 here is CASSLSQGYGYTF. CDR3 sequence (DNA): TGTGCCAGCAGCTTGAGCCAGGGCTATGGCTACACCTTC.

The chain uses TRBV7-2 and TRBJ2-3; D gene uncertain. CDR1 and CDR2 (germline): SGHTA, FQGNSA. The CDR3 covers 16 residues. Trimming stripped 6 bases from V and 2 bases from J, with 18 bases between. The CDR3 is CASRPGPPRLTDTQYF. The DNA of the CDR3 is TGTGCCAGCAGGCCTGGGCCCCCCAGACTCACAGATACGCAGTATTTT.

This clonotype came up a few times. The chain is built from TRBV29-1 and TRBJ1-1, with 9 bases matching TRBD1. Germline V gene sequence: CDR1 SQVTM, CDR2 ANQGSEA. V lost 0 bases to trimming and J lost 5 bases; unmatched junction nucleotides: 7. CDR3 length equals 15 residues. CDR3 in amino acids: CSVEDYRGPRTEAFF. The CDR3 DNA reads TGCAGCGTTGAAGACTACAGGGGGCCGAGGACTGAAGCTTTCTTT.

This clonotype was counted ten times or more. The chain is built from TRBV27 and TRBJ2-5, with 7 bases matching TRBD1. The ends lost 4 bases at V and 4 bases at J; junction bases unmatched: 6. CDR1 MNHEY and CDR2 SMNVEV come from the germline V gene (reference sequence). The CDR3 has 14 amino acids. CDR3 protein: CASSSHRGGETQYF. The CDR3 DNA sequence: TGTGCCAGCAGTTCTCACAGGGGTGGAGAGACCCAGTACTTC.

This chain uses TRBV3-1 with TRBJ2-1; TRBD2 aligns across 10 bases. The germline gives CDR1 LGHDT, CDR2 YNNKEL (reference sequence). This CDR3 comprises 16 residues. The V and J ends lost 4 bases and 1 base, in that order; junction bases with no gene match: 4. The CDR3 nucleotides read TGTGCCAGCAGCCCTTGGACTAGCGGATCCTACAATGAGCAGTTCTTC. This encodes CASSPWTSGSYNEQFF.

This chain joins TRBV6-2 or TRBV6-3 and TRBJ2-1, with 7 bases matching TRBD2. Germline trimming cut 0 bases from V and 5 bases from J; bases unmatched to any gene: 1. This CDR3 contains 14 residues. From germline, CDR1 is MNHEY and CDR2 SVGEGT. The DNA for the CDR3 is TGTGCCAGCAGTTACTCGGGACTACACAATGAGCAGTTCTTC. Its protein is CASSYSGLHNEQFF.

The V call is TRBV6-2 or TRBV6-3, the J call TRBJ2-7; TRBD1 aligns across 9 bases. CDR3 length: 16 residues. Unmatched junction bases numbered 11, after V lost 7 bases and J lost 1 base. The germline V gene has CDR1 MNHEY and CDR2 SVGEGT. The CDR3 here is CASTPLGQGRSYEQYF. DNA of the CDR3: TGTGCCAGCACTCCCCTAGGACAGGGGAGGTCCTACGAGCAGTACTTC.

This clonotype was observed many times. V gene TRBV4-1 combines with J gene TRBJ2-5; a possible D gene is TRBD1 (5 bases). CDR1 is MGHRA, CDR2 YSYEKL, per germline. The CDR3 is made up of 17 amino acids. V was cut by 0 bases and J by 5 bases, with 19 bases left in between. DNA for the CDR3: TGCGCCAGCAGCCAAGAGTCTTGGGGTAGGGGCCCGGAGACCCAGTACTTC. This gives the protein CASSQESWGRGPETQYF.

This clonotype was detected only a few times. J is TRBJ1-3 and V is TRBV15; a possible D gene is TRBD1 (6 bases). Germline V CDR1 and CDR2: LNHNV, YYDKDF (reference sequence). The V end lost 0 bases, the J end lost 3 bases, and 15 bases lay between the germline ends. CDR3 length: 17 amino acids. The CDR3: CATSRDRLRGRGNTIYF. For the CDR3, the DNA is TGTGCCACCAGCAGAGATCGTCTCAGGGGACGTGGAAACACCATATATTTT.

This sequence joins TRBV27 and TRBJ2-6, with D hard to call. CDR1 MNHEY and CDR2 SMNVEV come from the germline V gene (reference sequence). Deletions cut 6 bases from V and 3 bases from J, with 12 bases between. This CDR3 contains 15 residues. CDR3 in DNA: TGTGCCAGCAGCTTTGGGTCGGGTGGGGCCAACGTCCTGACTTTC. Translated, it gives CASSFGSGGANVLTF.

V gene TRBV4-1 combines with J gene TRBJ1-2; TRBD1 agrees at 7 bases. Germline CDR1 is MGHRA and CDR2 is YSYEKL. With 1 base clipped from V and 6 bases from J, the junction kept 5 bases outside the gene matches. This CDR3 is built from 14 residues. The CDR3 region is CASSQGDRDDGYTF. The CDR3 DNA is TGCGCCAGCAGCCAAGGAGACAGGGACGATGGCTACACCTTC.